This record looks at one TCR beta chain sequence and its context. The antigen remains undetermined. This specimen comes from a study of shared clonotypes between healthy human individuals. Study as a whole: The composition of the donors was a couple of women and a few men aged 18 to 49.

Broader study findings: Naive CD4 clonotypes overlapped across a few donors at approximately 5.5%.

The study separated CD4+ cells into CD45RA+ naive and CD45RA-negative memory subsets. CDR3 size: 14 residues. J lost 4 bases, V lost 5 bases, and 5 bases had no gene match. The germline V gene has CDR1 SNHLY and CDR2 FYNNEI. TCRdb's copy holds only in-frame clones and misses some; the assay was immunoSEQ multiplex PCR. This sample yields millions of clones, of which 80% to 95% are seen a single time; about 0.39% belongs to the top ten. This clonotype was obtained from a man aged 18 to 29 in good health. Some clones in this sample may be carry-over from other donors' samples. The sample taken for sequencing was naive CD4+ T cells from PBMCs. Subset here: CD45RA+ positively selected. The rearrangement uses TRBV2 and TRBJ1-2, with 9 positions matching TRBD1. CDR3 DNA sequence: TGTGCCAGCAGTAAAGGGGGACAGGGCTATGGCTACACCTTC. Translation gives CASSKGGQGYGYTF.